This T cell receptor beta chain was profiled in a study of T cells in Graves' hyperthyroidism and ophthalmopathy. Template material for amplifying TCR beta CDR3 regions consisted of RNA transcripts. The TCR CDR3 first-round RT-PCR relied on the HTBI primer set. TCRdb called the multiplex PCR reads again in MiXCR, with one record for every CDR3 protein. Here the sample spans a few hundred thousand distinct CDR3 sequences, 18% being singletons. In its sample, this clonotype was seen a few times. V lost 0 bases to trimming and J lost 1 base; unmatched junction nucleotides: 7. Germline V gene sequence: CDR1 SGDLS, CDR2 YYNGEE. The CDR3 contains 18 residues.

The receptor's source is a man aged 18 to 29 with Graves' ophthalmopathy. The source material was blood. The V and J genes are TRBV9 and TRBJ2-7, with TRBD2 matching 13 bases. As DNA, the CDR3 is TGTGCCAGCAGCGTAGGTGATGGGACTAGCGGGACGTCCTACGAGCAGTACTTC. Translation gives CASSVGDGTSGTSYEQYF.